Given below is one T cell receptor beta chain in context. This specimen belongs to a study of blood T cell repertoires in COVID-19. Overall study context: The cDNA or gDNA used as material had been derived from T cells, B-cell-depleted T cells, or PBMCs.

Authors' processing steps: Reference gene primer amplification gave nucleated cell count estimates. Generated by immunoSEQ multiplex PCR, the TCRdb table keeps only in-frame clones and is missing some. V and J calls and clone size follow that table, whereas D and trimming were derived from the DNA. The sample consists of 80,000 to 100,000 clones, about four fifths of them appearing once. Germline CDR1 is LGHDT and CDR2 is YNNKEL (reference sequence). V lost 4 bases and J lost 5, with 15 bases in between. This CDR3 spans 14 amino acids. The sample taken for sequencing was peripheral blood. This sequence originates from a man in his 70s with acute or convalescent COVID-19. This chain uses TRBV3-1 (or the pseudogene TRBV3-2) with TRBJ2-7, with D possibly TRBD2 on 6 matching bases. The CDR3 DNA reads as TGTGCCAGCAGCCCCCGGGGGATGGGGAACGAGCAGTACTTC. Amino acids: CASSPRGMGNEQYF.